This record looks at one T cell receptor (beta chain) sequence and its context. The data stem from a study of blood T cell repertoires in COVID-19. Here immunoSEQ multiplex PCR was the method, and the copy in TCRdb shows in-frame clones only, minus some. The sample includes just over 20,000 clones, 85% to 90% of them seen just once. CDR1 LGHDT and CDR2 YNNKEL come from the germline V gene (reference sequence). The V and J ends lost 4 bases and 4 bases respectively, with 13 bases between them. The CDR3 has 14 residues. Sequencing input: peripheral blood. This chain links TRBV3-1 (or the pseudogene TRBV3-2) with TRBJ1-2; D might be TRBD1 (6 bases). The clonotype originates from a man aged 45 to 65 with active COVID-19. Written as DNA, the CDR3 is TGTGCCAGCAGCCCGTGGACAGCGAGCTATGGCTACACCTTC. This encodes CASSPWTASYGYTF.